This TCR beta chain comes out of a study of monozygotic twins with cystic fibrosis (dated by TCRdb to 2020 to 2022). With regard to the full study: Barcoded libraries were prepared with about 15 PCR cycles from roughly 3 micrograms of fragmented DNA. The study compared TCR beta repertoires within and between 16 monozygotic twin pairs with cystic fibrosis to assess genetic influence on V and J gene usage. The cohort included ten female and six male twin pairs, mostly children and adolescents, aged roughly 2.0 to 36.4 years with a median of 9.1 years. Twins were ranked among around 960 cohort participants for weight-for-height and FEVPerc (FEV1 disease centile) at the day of blood sampling. Data for three of the twin pairs had been reported earlier in a different context.

For this clone: Its binding antigen is unknown. Within one base of it there is no much larger clone, and no base qualities were kept.

TCR beta CDR3 regions were amplified by multiplex PCR using the immunoSEQ immune profiling system, following the manufacturer's instructions. An Illumina NextSeq system was used for sequencing. Regarding the original processing steps: Sequence data were processed on the immunoSEQ Analyzer platform, and clonality was computed as the square root of Simpson's index of productive rearrangements. V and J usage similarity was measured by Jensen-Shannon distance, and CDR3 generation probabilities were computed with OLGA. Shared CDR3 sequences were searched against the immuneACCESS database (August 2020) and VDJdb (December 2020). Not all clones reach the TCRdb copy of this immuneACCESS table, which keeps in-frame sequences only. Checked studies attribute under half of the gap to unresolved V genes and leave the rest unexplained. V and J calls and clone size come straight from that table; D and trimming were deduced from the DNA. This sample is represented by around 17,000 clones; 96% of them were singletons. 0.62% of the sample rests with the top ten.

The germline V gene yields KGHSH for CDR1 and LQKENI for CDR2. V loses 5 bases, J loses 1 base, and the germline ends lie 9 bases apart. The CDR3, from cysteine to phenylalanine, totals 14 residues. The DNA shown is the 42-base CDR3, in frame from base 1. Here is what the overall study found, with its caveats: Simpson clonality tended to be low (median around 0.0088), which suggests a naive-dominated repertoire, although clonality was higher in the most severely affected patients. V gene usage was most similar to the co-twin in 13 of 16 pairs, and J usage was most similar to the co-twin in 8 of 16 pairs, which suggests genetic constraints. Monozygotic CF twin pairs shared significantly more nucleotide-identical clonotypes within each pair than unrelated CF individuals shared with one another (P = 0.000026, Mann-Whitney). The cohort was small, and the number of shared CDR3s showed no association with age, concordance or disease severity.

The twin pairs came from the European Cystic Fibrosis Twin and Sibling Study Cohort, a cohort that recruited patients from 150 to 200 CF clinics across 14 European countries. Zygosity and CFTR genotype were confirmed in-house, and zygosity was tested by multiplex PCR of nine short tandem repeat loci. Peripheral blood was taken from each twin, and clinical parameters were recorded on the day of blood sampling. Phenol/chloroform extraction was used to isolate genomic DNA from peripheral blood cells, and the DNA was then kept in TE buffer at 4 degrees C. The sample consisted of blood. This receptor was taken from a girl aged 2 to 10 with cystic fibrosis. The V and J segments used are TRBV18 and TRBJ1-5; tentative D gene TRBD1, with 5 bases matching. For the CDR3, the sequence is CASSTRDSNQPQHF. The DNA is as follows: TGTGCCAGCTCAACCCGGGACAGCAATCAGCCCCAGCATTTT. The CDR3 plus the reference TRBV18 and TRBJ1-5 genes for the other parts give the full variable domain: NAGVMQNPRHLVRRRGQEARLRCSPMKGHSHVYWYRQLPEEGLKFMVYLQKENIIDESGMPKERFSAEFPKEGPSILRIQQVVRGDSAAYFCASSTRDSNQPQHFGDGTRLSIL.